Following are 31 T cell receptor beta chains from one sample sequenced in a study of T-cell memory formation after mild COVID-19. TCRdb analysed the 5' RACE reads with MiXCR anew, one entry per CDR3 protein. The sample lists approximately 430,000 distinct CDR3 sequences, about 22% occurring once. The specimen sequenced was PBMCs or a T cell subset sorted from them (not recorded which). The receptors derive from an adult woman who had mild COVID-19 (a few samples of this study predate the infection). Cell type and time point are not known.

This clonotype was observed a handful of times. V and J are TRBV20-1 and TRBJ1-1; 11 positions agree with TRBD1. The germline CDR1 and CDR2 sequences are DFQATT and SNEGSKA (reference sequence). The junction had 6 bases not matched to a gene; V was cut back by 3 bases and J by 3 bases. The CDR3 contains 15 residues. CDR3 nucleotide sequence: TGCAGTGCTAGCGGGACAGGGGGATTCGACACTGAAGCTTTCTTT. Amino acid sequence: CSASGTGGFDTEAFF.

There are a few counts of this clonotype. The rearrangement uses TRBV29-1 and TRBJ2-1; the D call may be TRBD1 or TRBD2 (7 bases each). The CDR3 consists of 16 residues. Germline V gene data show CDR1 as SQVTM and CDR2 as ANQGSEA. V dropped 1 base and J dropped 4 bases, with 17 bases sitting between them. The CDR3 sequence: CSVEGEGADFYNEQFF. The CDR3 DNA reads TGCAGCGTTGAAGGGGAGGGGGCAGATTTTTACAATGAGCAGTTCTTC.

The CDR3 DNA sequence: TGTGCCACCAGCAGAGATGGTCCTTATCAGCCCCAGCATTTT. Translated: CATSRDGPYQPQHF. The rearrangement joins TRBV15 to TRBJ1-5; D not certain. The CDR3 runs to 14 residues. Germline assignment: CDR1 LNHNV and CDR2 YYDKDF (reference sequence). V was trimmed by 0 bases and J by 5 bases, leaving 8 bases between them.

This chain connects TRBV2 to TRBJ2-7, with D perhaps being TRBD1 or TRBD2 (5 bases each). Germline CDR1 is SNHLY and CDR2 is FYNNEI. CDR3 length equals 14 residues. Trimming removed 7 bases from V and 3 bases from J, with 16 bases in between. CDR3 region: CASKGGGVGYEQYF. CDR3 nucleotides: TGTGCCAGCAAGGGTGGGGGAGTCGGCTACGAGCAGTACTTC.

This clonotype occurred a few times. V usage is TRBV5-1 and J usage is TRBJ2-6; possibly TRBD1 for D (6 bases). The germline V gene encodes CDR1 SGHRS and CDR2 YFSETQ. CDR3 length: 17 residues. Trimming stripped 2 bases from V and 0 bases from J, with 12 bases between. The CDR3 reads CASSLQGPPSGANVLTF. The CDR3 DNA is TGCGCCAGCAGCTTACAGGGACCGCCCTCTGGGGCCAACGTCCTGACTTTC. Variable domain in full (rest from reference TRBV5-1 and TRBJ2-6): KAGVTQTPRYLIKTRGQQVTLSCSPISGHRSVSWYQQTPGQGLQFLFEYFSETQRNKGNFPGRFSGRQFSNSRSEMNVSTLELGDSALYLCASSLQGPPSGANVLTFGAGSRLTVL.

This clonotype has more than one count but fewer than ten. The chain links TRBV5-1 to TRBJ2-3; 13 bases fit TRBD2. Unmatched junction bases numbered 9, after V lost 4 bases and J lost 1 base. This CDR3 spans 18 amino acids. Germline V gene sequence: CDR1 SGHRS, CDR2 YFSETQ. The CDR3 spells CASSGGLAGATGTDTQYF. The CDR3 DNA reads TGCGCCAGCAGCGGTGGACTAGCGGGGGCGACTGGCACAGATACGCAGTATTTT.

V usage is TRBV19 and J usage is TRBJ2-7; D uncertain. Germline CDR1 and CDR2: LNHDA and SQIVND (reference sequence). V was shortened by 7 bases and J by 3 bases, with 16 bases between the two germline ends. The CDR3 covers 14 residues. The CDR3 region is CASTPSGSFYEQYF. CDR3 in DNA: TGTGCCAGTACCCCATCGGGCAGCTTCTACGAGCAGTACTTC.

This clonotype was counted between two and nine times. The CDR3 reads CASSLSPSGSSYEQYF. Here the CDR3 DNA reads TGCGCCAGCAGCTTGTCCCCTAGCGGGAGCTCCTACGAGCAGTACTTC. The chain couples TRBV5-1 to TRBJ2-7, with 10 bases aligning to TRBD2. The CDR3 runs to 16 residues. V lost 1 base and J lost 0; bases outside the gene matches: 4. From germline, CDR1 is SGHRS and CDR2 YFSETQ.

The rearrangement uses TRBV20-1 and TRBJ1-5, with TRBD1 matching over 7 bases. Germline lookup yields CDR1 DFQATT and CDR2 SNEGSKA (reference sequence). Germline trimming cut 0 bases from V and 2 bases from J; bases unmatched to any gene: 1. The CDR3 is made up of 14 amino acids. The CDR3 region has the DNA TGCAGTGCTAGAGACGGACAGGGCAATCAGCCCCAGCATTTT. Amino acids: CSARDGQGNQPQHF.

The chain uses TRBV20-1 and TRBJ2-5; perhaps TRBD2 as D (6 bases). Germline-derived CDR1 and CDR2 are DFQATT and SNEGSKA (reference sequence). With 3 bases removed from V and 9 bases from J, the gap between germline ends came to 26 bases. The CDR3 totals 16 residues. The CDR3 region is CSARARDFTDSGAQYF. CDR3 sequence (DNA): TGCAGTGCTAGGGCCAGGGACTTTACTGATTCCGGGGCCCAGTACTTC.

The CDR3 sequence: CASSLFVSSDTEAFF. The CDR3 DNA reads TGCGCCAGCAGCTTGTTTGTCAGTTCGGACACTGAAGCTTTCTTT. V and J are TRBV5-1 and TRBJ1-1; D gene ambiguous. Germline loops: CDR1 SGHRS, CDR2 YFSETQ. This CDR3 contains 15 residues. The ends were cut back, 1 base at V and 3 bases at J, with 13 bases in the middle.

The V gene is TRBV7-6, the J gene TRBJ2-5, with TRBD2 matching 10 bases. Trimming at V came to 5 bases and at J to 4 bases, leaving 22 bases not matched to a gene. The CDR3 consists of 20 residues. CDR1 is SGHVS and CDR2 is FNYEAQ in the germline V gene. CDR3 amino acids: CASSPIPVTGPAGGLETQYF. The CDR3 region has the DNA TGTGCCAGCAGCCCCATCCCTGTGACAGGGCCAGCGGGAGGGTTAGAGACCCAGTACTTC.

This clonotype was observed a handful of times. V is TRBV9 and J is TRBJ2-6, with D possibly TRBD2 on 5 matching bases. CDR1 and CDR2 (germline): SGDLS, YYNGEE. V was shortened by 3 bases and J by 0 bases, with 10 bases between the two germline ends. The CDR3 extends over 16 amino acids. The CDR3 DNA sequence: TGTGCCAGCAGCGGAGCCCGGGACTCTGGGGCCAACGTCCTGACTTTC. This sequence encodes CASSGARDSGANVLTF.

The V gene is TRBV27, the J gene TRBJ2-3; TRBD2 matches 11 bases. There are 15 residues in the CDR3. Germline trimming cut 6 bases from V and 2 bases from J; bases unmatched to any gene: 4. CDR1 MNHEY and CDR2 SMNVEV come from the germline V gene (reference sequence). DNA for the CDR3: TGTGCCAGCAGCATAGCGGGAGGGCACACAGATACGCAGTATTTT. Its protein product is CASSIAGGHTDTQYF.

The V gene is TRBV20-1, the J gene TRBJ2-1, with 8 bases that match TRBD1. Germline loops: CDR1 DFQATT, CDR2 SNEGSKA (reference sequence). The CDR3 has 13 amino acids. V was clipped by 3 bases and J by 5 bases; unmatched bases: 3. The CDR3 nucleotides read TGCAGTGCTAGGACAGGGGAAAACAATGAGCAGTTCTTC. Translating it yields CSARTGENNEQFF.

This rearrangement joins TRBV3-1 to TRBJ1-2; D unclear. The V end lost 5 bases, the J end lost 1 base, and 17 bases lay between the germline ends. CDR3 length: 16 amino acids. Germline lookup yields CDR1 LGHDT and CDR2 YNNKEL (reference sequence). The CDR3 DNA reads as TGTGCCAGCAGCGAGCCCGGGAGGAACCTTAACTATGGCTACACCTTC. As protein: CASSEPGRNLNYGYTF.

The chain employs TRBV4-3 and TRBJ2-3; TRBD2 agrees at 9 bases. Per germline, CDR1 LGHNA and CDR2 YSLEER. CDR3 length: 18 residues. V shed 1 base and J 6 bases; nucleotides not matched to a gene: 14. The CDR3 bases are TGCGCCAGCAGCCAAGGGTCCCTGGGCGGGAGGGCCTCGGATACGCAGTATTTT. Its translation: CASSQGSLGGRASDTQYF.

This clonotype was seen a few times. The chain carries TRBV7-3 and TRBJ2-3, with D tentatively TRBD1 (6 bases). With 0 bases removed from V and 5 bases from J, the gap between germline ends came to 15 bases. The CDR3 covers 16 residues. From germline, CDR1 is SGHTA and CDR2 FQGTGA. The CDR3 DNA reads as TGTGCCAGCAGCTTAACGTCCGGCAGGGGACGAGATACGCAGTATTTT. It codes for CASSLTSGRGRDTQYF.

CDR3 in DNA: TGTGCCAGCAGCCAAGGACACAATAGCAATCAGCCCCAGCATTTT. Its protein product is CASSQGHNSNQPQHF. The genes are TRBV9 and TRBJ1-5; D may be TRBD1 (5 bases). V was trimmed by 4 bases and J by 0 bases, leaving 11 bases between them. This CDR3 comprises 15 residues. Germline V gene data show CDR1 as SGDLS and CDR2 as YYNGEE.

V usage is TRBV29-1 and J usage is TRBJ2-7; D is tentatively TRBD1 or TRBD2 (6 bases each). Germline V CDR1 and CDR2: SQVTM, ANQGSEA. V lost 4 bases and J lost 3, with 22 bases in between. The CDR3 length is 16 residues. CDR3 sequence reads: CSVGGPLGRGGYEQYF. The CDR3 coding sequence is TGCAGCGTTGGAGGTCCTCTGGGCAGGGGAGGCTACGAGCAGTACTTC.

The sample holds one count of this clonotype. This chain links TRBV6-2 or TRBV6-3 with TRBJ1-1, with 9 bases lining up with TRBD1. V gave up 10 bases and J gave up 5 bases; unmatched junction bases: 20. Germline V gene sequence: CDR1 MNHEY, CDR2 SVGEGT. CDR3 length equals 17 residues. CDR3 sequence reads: CAISKGKTGGAGTEAFF. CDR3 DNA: TGTGCCATTTCCAAAGGGAAAACAGGGGGCGCGGGGACTGAAGCTTTCTTT.

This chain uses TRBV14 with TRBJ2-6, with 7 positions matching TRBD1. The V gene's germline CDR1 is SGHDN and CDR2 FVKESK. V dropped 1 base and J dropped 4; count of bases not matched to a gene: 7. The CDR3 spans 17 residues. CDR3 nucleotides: TGTGCCAGCAGCCAAGTTGGAAGGGGGCAGGGGGCCAACGTCCTGACTTTC. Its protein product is CASSQVGRGQGANVLTF.

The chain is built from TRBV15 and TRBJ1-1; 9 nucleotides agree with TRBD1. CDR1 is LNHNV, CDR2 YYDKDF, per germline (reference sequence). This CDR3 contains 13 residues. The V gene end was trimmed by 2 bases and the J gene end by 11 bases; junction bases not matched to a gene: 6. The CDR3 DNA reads TGTGCCACCAGCAGAAACTACGGGACAGGGGCTTTCTTT. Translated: CATSRNYGTGAFF.

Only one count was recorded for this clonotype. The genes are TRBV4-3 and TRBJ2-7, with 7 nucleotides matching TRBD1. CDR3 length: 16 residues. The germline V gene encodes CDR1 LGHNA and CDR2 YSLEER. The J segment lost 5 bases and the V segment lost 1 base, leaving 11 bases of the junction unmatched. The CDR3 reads CASSQGRPRTGDEQYF. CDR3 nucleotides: TGCGCCAGCAGCCAAGGGCGGCCTAGAACAGGGGACGAGCAGTACTTC.

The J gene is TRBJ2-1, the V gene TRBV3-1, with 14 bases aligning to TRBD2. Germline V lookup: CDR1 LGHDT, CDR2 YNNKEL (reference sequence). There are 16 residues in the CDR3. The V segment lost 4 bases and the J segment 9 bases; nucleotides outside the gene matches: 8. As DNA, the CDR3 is TGTGCCAGCAGCCCCGCCGGGACTAGCGGGGGTAGTGAGCAGTTCTTC. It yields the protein CASSPAGTSGGSEQFF.

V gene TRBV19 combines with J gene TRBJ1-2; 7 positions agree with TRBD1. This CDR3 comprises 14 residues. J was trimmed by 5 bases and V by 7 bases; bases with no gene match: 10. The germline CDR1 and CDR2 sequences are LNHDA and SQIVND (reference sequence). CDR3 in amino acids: CASTTGTENYGYTF. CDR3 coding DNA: TGTGCCAGTACTACCGGGACAGAGAATTATGGCTACACCTTC.

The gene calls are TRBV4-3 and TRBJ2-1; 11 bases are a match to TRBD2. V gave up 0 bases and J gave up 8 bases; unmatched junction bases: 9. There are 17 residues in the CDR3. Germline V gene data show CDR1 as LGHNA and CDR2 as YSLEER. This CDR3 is CASSQDVTSGSFDEQFF. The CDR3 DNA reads TGCGCCAGCAGCCAAGACGTCACTAGCGGGAGTTTCGATGAGCAGTTCTTC.

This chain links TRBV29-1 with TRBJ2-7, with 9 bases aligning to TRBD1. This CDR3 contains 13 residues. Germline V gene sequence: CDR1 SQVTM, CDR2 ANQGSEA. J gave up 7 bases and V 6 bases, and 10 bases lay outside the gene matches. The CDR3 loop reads CSVPGTGRREQYF. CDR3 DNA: TGCAGCGTCCCCGGGACAGGGCGACGTGAGCAGTACTTC.

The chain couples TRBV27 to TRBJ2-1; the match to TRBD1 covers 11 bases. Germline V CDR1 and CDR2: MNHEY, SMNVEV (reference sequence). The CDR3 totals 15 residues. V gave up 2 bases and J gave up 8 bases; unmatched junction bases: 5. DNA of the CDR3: TGTGCCAGCAGTTTAGGGGACAGGGGGGAGGATGAGCAGTTCTTC. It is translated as CASSLGDRGEDEQFF.

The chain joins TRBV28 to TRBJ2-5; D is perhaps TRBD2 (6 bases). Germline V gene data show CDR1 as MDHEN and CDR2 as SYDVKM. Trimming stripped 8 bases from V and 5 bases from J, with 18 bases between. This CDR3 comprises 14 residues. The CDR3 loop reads CASRHAVGGETQYF. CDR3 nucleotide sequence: TGTGCCAGCCGCCACGCTGTAGGAGGGGAGACCCAGTACTTC.

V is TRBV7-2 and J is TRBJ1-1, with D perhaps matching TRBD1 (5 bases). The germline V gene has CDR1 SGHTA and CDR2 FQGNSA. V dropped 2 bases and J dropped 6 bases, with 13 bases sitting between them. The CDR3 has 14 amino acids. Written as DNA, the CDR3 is TGTGCCAGCAGCTTAAAAAGGCAGGGTTCTGAAGCTTTCTTT. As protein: CASSLKRQGSEAFF.